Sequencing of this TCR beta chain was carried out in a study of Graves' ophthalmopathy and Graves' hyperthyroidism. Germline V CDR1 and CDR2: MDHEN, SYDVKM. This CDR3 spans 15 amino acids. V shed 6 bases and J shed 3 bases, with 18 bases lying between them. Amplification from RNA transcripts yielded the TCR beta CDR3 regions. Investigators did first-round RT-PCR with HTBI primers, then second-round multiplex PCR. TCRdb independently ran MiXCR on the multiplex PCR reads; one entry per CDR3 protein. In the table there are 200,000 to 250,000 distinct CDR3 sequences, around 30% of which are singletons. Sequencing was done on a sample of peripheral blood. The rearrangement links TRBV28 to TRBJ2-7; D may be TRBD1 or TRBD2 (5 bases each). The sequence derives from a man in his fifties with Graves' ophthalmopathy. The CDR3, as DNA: TGTGCCAGCAGGCCGCCGGGACGGAGTTTCTACGAGCAGTACTTC. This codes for CASRPPGRSFYEQYF.